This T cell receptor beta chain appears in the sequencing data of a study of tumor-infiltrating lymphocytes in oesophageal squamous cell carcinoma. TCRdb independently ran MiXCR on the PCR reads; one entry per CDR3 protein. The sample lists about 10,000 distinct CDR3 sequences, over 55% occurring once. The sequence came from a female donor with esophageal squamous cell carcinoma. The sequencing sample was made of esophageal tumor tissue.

The CDR3 is CASSLVSTTAGETQYF. Written as DNA, the CDR3 is TGTGCCAGCAGCTTAGTATCGACTACAGCCGGAGAGACCCAGTACTTC. The chain is built from TRBV7-3 and TRBJ2-5; D is possibly TRBD2 (5 bases). V was cut by 2 bases and J by 4 bases, with 17 bases left in between. The CDR3 contains 16 residues. Germline values: CDR1 SGHTA, CDR2 FQGTGA.